The 19 T cell receptor beta chains below come from one sample, sequenced in a study of CD8 T cells in ankylosing spondylitis. General study points: Typical of ankylosing spondylitis blood, it appeared, was a TCR beta motif of several highly homologous variants.

TCRdb processed the 5' RACE reads anew with MiXCR; each CDR3 protein has one entry. This table has fewer than 550,000 distinct CDR3 sequences, roughly 5.2% appearing once. These receptors' targets are unknown. The sequenced material came from blood, either unsorted or a sorted T cell fraction (not recorded which). Every receptor here comes from a male donor with ankylosing spondylitis.

This clonotype occurred many times. The genes are TRBV5-1 and TRBJ2-1; 9 bases line up with TRBD2. V lost 2 bases and J lost 9; bases outside the gene matches: 9. Germline V gene data show CDR1 as SGHRS and CDR2 as YFSETQ. The CDR3 has 15 residues. The CDR3: CASSLILAGSREQFF. CDR3 nucleotides: TGCGCCAGCAGCTTAATTCTAGCGGGGAGCCGTGAGCAGTTCTTC.

This clonotype was detected ten times or more. V usage is TRBV6-1 and J usage is TRBJ1-5; 9 bases line up with TRBD1. V was clipped by 2 bases and J by 4 bases; unmatched bases: 3. The germline CDR1 and CDR2 sequences are MNHNS and SASEGT. CDR3 length: 15 amino acids. This chain's CDR3 is CASSEYDRGNQPQHF. The CDR3 DNA is TGTGCCAGCAGTGAATATGACAGGGGGAATCAGCCCCAGCATTTT.

The V and J genes are TRBV24-1 and TRBJ2-5; TRBD1 might be the D (5 bases). CDR1 is KGHDR, CDR2 SFDVKD, per germline. V dropped 1 base and J dropped 0 bases, with 14 bases sitting between them. The CDR3 spans 17 residues. CDR3 DNA sequence: TGTGCCACCAGTGATTTCGGTACAGGAACTGACCAAGAGACCCAGTACTTC. Translating it yields CATSDFGTGTDQETQYF.

This clonotype was picked up many times. V usage is TRBV12-3 or TRBV12-4 and J usage is TRBJ2-7, with 9 bases aligning to TRBD1. The V and J ends lost 6 bases and 1 base, in that order; junction bases with no gene match: 1. The CDR3 extends over 13 amino acids. CDR3 DNA: TGTGCCAGCAGGGGACAGGGATCCTACGAGCAGTACTTC. Translated: CASRGQGSYEQYF.

This clonotype showed up many times. The genes are TRBV5-5 and TRBJ2-2; D is undetermined. Germline loops: CDR1 SGHKS, CDR2 YYEKEE (reference sequence). V lost 0 bases and J 6 bases, leaving 12 bases between the germline ends. The CDR3 is 15 residues long. CDR3 sequence (DNA): TGTGCCAGCAGCTTGGATCCGGGCGTCCCCGGGGAGCTGTTTTTT. Translating gives CASSLDPGVPGELFF.

This clonotype was detected many times. V is TRBV24-1 and J is TRBJ2-6; weak D call: TRBD2 (6 bases). Deletions cut 9 bases from V and 4 bases from J, with 15 bases between. The CDR3 is 15 amino acids. The V gene's germline CDR1 is KGHDR and CDR2 SFDVKD. The DNA for the CDR3 is TGTGCCACCGGGGATGGGGGGTCCGGGGCCAACGTCCTGACTTTC. Translating it yields CATGDGGSGANVLTF.

The chain combines TRBV5-1 with TRBJ1-2; the D is unclear. Between the trimmed V and J ends, which lost 0 bases and 3 bases, there was a span of 6 bases. Germline lookup yields CDR1 SGHRS and CDR2 YFSETQ. The CDR3 sequence is 13 residues long. The CDR3 region has the DNA TGCGCCAGCAGCTTGGCGTCGGACTATGGCTACACCTTC. Translating it yields CASSLASDYGYTF.

This clonotype was recorded at least ten times. V usage is TRBV7-9 and J usage is TRBJ2-3; D remains unclear. V lost 7 bases, J lost 2 bases, and 10 bases lay in between. The CDR3 has 13 amino acids. Germline CDR1 SEHNR, CDR2 FQNEAQ (reference sequence). The CDR3 here is CASTSASTDTQYF. The CDR3 DNA reads as TGTGCCAGCACCTCGGCCTCCACAGATACGCAGTATTTT.

The chain employs TRBV20-1 and TRBJ1-4; D unresolved. The CDR3 covers 14 residues. Germline V CDR1 and CDR2: DFQATT, SNEGSKA (reference sequence). The V end lost 1 base, the J end lost 6 bases, and 12 bases lay between the germline ends. Written as DNA, the CDR3 is TGCAGTGCTAGAGGGTTCGGAAGAGATGAAAAACTGTTTTTT. Translation gives CSARGFGRDEKLFF.

The table lists this clonotype with many counts. This sequence joins TRBV24-1 and TRBJ2-3, with a possible D match to TRBD1 (6 bases). CDR1 is KGHDR and CDR2 is SFDVKD in the germline V gene. The CDR3 contains 15 residues. The V end lost 4 bases, the J end lost 1 base, and 11 bases lay between the germline ends. The CDR3 here is CATSDLRGGTDTQYF. The CDR3 DNA follows: TGTGCCACCAGTGACCTCAGGGGTGGCACAGATACGCAGTATTTT.

The rearrangement links TRBV27 to TRBJ2-1; 7 bases line up with TRBD2. CDR3 length: 16 amino acids. The germline V gene encodes CDR1 MNHEY and CDR2 SMNVEV (reference sequence). V shed 4 bases, J shed 0 bases, and the junction held 6 bases outside the gene matches. The CDR3: CASSSQLASSYNEQFF. CDR3 DNA: TGTGCCAGCAGTTCCCAACTAGCGAGCTCCTACAATGAGCAGTTCTTC.

This clonotype was counted ten times or more. V usage is TRBV5-1 and J usage is TRBJ1-2, with 7 positions matching TRBD1. The CDR3 covers 14 residues. The V gene end was trimmed by 2 bases and the J gene end by 3 bases; junction bases not matched to a gene: 4. Per the germline V gene, CDR1 is SGHRS and CDR2 is YFSETQ. Written as DNA, the CDR3 is TGCGCCAGCAGCTTTAGACAGGGAGACTATGGCTACACCTTC. Its protein is CASSFRQGDYGYTF.

This clonotype was counted ten times or more. The J gene is TRBJ1-1, the V gene TRBV5-1, with TRBD1 identical over 8 bases. Germline CDR1 is SGHRS and CDR2 is YFSETQ. The CDR3 has 15 amino acids. V dropped 3 bases and J dropped 4; count of bases not matched to a gene: 8. The CDR3, as DNA: TGCGCCAGCAGCTCTCGGACAGGGACGGGCACTGAAGCTTTCTTT. Protein product: CASSSRTGTGTEAFF.

Ten or more counts support this clonotype. V usage is TRBV4-1 and J usage is TRBJ2-7; D might be TRBD2 (7 bases). V shed 0 bases and J shed 2 bases, with 17 bases lying between them. This CDR3 has 17 amino acids. Germline-derived CDR1 and CDR2 are MGHRA and YSYEKL. CDR3 in DNA: TGCGCCAGCAGCCAAGATACTAAGGGGGGAGGGACCTACGAGCAGTACTTC. It codes for CASSQDTKGGGTYEQYF.

This clonotype was seen a few times. The chain employs TRBV6-1 and TRBJ2-7, with 7 bases identical to TRBD1. Germline CDR1 and CDR2: MNHNS and SASEGT. Germline trimming cut 6 bases from V and 4 bases from J; bases unmatched to any gene: 12. The CDR3 has 15 residues. The CDR3 DNA is TGTGCCAGCAGCCCAACGGACAGGTTCGCTTACGAGCAGTACTTC. Its translation is CASSPTDRFAYEQYF.

This clonotype was counted at least ten times. This sequence joins TRBV4-2 and TRBJ2-1; D ambiguous. The CDR3 runs 16 residues. V dropped 0 bases and J dropped 0 bases, with 9 bases sitting between them. Per germline, CDR1 LGHNA and CDR2 YNFKEQ. This CDR3 reads CASSQDLESSYNEQFF. The CDR3 DNA sequence: TGTGCCAGCAGCCAAGATTTGGAGAGCTCCTACAATGAGCAGTTCTTC.

The chain is built from TRBV4-3 and TRBJ2-2; possible D gene TRBD1, 5 bases. CDR3 length: 18 amino acids. CDR1 and CDR2 (germline): LGHNA, YSLEER. Between the trimmed V and J ends, which lost 0 bases and 1 base, there was a span of 15 bases. CDR3 protein: CASSQDRQGRRNTGELFF. CDR3 in DNA: TGCGCCAGCAGCCAAGATAGGCAGGGCCGCCGGAACACCGGGGAGCTGTTTTTT.

This clonotype was seen many times. V and J are TRBV25-1 and TRBJ1-1; D call uncertain. Deletions cut 0 bases from V and 1 base from J, with 6 bases between. Per germline, CDR1 MGHDK and CDR2 SYGVNS. CDR3 length: 14 residues. CDR3 coding DNA: TGTGCCAGCAGTGAATATGTAGGGAACACTGAAGCTTTCTTT. Its translation is CASSEYVGNTEAFF.

This clonotype was counted ten times or more. The chain carries TRBV6-1 and TRBJ1-2; possible D gene TRBD1, 5 bases. This CDR3 contains 15 residues. V was trimmed by 6 bases and J by 2 bases, leaving 16 bases between them. Per germline, CDR1 MNHNS and CDR2 SASEGT. CDR3 coding DNA: TGTGCCAGCAGCCCTTGGACAAATGCCAACTATGGCTACACCTTC. Its protein product is CASSPWTNANYGYTF.